This T cell receptor beta chain is from a study of early T cells in non-severe SARS-CoV-2 infection. In the library, individual cDNA molecules carried attached unique molecular identifiers. TCRdb re-analysed the 5' RACE reads in MiXCR, keeping a single row per CDR3 protein. Of approximately 58,000 distinct CDR3 sequences listed, about 12% were seen once; the top ten hold approximately 2.5%. The CDR3 runs 14 residues. The V end lost 6 bases, the J end lost 8 bases, and 19 bases lay between the germline ends. V and J are TRBV12-3 or TRBV12-4 and TRBJ1-2; no clear D gene. Sequenced material: whole blood, taken at baseline. This sequence was found in an adult who was a healthcare worker with PCR-confirmed SARS-CoV-2 infection or an uninfected control (not recorded which). This chain's CDR3 is CASRSSGRNIGYTF. CDR3 bases: TGTGCCAGCAGATCATCTGGACGGAATATAGGCTACACCTTC.